The 24 T cell receptor beta chains below all came from one sample that was sequenced in a study of blood T cell repertoires in COVID-19. Clones were sequenced by immunoSEQ multiplex PCR, and TCRdb holds only the in-frame ones, with some missing. The profile shows under 350,000 clones, 65% to 90% of them singletons. Sequencing was performed on peripheral blood. These receptors originate from a human donor in a cohort sampled during active COVID-19.

This clone has just a few counts. The identical CDR3 is also encoded by other nucleotide sequences in the sample. This sequence joins TRBV6-2 or TRBV6-3 and TRBJ2-7; 9 nucleotides align to TRBD2. The germline V gene encodes CDR1 MNHEY and CDR2 SVGEGT. J lost 0 bases, V lost 2 bases, and 5 bases had no gene match. CDR3 length: 16 residues. This chain's CDR3 is CASSYASGRPSYEQYF. CDR3 nucleotide sequence: TGTGCCAGCAGTTACGCCAGCGGGAGGCCCTCCTACGAGCAGTACTTC.

The rearrangement links TRBV6-1 to TRBJ2-1; 11 bases are shared with TRBD2. Trimming at V came to 2 bases and at J to 0 bases, leaving 6 bases not matched to a gene. CDR3 length: 18 amino acids. Per the germline V gene, CDR1 is MNHNS and CDR2 is SASEGT. The CDR3 is CASSEPSGRPSSYNEQFF. The DNA for the CDR3 is TGTGCCAGCAGTGAACCTAGCGGGAGGCCCAGCTCCTACAATGAGCAGTTCTTC.

V usage is TRBV2 and J usage is TRBJ2-4; D may be TRBD2 (5 bases). The CDR3 extends over 13 amino acids. In germline, CDR1 is SNHLY, CDR2 FYNNEI. The V and J ends lost 8 bases and 1 base respectively, with 9 bases between them. Here the CDR3 reads CASGRGAKNIQYF. As DNA, the CDR3 is TGTGCCAGCGGCAGAGGGGCCAAAAACATTCAGTACTTC.

This clone was detected a few times. The chain uses TRBV7-9 and TRBJ1-3; D might be TRBD1 (5 bases). Trimming took off 5 bases at V and 4 bases at J, with 15 bases between the two ends. This CDR3 has 15 amino acids. Germline CDR1 reads SEHNR; CDR2 reads FQNEAQ (reference sequence). The CDR3 spells CASSLSRATGNTIYF. CDR3 nucleotides: TGTGCCAGCAGCCTCTCCAGGGCCACGGGAAACACCATATATTTT.

The chain has TRBV3-1 (or the pseudogene TRBV3-2) and TRBJ2-7, with 9 nucleotides matching TRBD1. Germline loops: CDR1 LGHDT, CDR2 YNNKEL (reference sequence). CDR3 length equals 14 residues. The J segment lost 7 bases and the V segment lost 1 base, leaving 5 bases of the junction unmatched. CDR3 coding DNA: TGTGCCAGCAGCCAAGCCGGGACAGGGTGGGAGCAGTACTTC. This gives the protein CASSQAGTGWEQYF.

This clone was detected a few times. V and J are TRBV20-1 and TRBJ1-2; no clear D gene. The CDR3 is 11 residues long. Germline CDR1 is DFQATT and CDR2 is SNEGSKA (reference sequence). Trimming took off 5 bases at V and 2 bases at J, with 6 bases between the two ends. The CDR3 reads CSAVGNYGYTF. CDR3 DNA sequence: TGCAGTGCTGTCGGGAACTATGGCTACACCTTC.

The chain uses TRBV5-1 and TRBJ1-2; D possibly corresponds to TRBD1 (6 bases). The CDR3 length is 15 residues. Germline values: CDR1 SGHRS, CDR2 YFSETQ. V gave up 3 bases and J gave up 8 bases, with 20 bases separating them. Here the CDR3 DNA reads TGCGCCAGCAGCTCCTCGACAGGAAACCCAGTGGGCTACACCTTC. It encodes CASSSSTGNPVGYTF. Full variable domain (rest looked up from reference TRBV5-1 and TRBJ1-2): KAGVTQTPRYLIKTRGQQVTLSCSPISGHRSVSWYQQTPGQGLQFLFEYFSETQRNKGNFPGRFSGRQFSNSRSEMNVSTLELGDSALYLCASSSSTGNPVGYTFGSGTRLTVV.

V usage is TRBV11-3 and J usage is TRBJ2-2; 7 bases are a match to TRBD2. The junction had 5 bases not matched to a gene; V was cut back by 1 base and J by 6 bases. In germline, CDR1 is SGHNT, CDR2 YENEEA. The CDR3 runs to 15 residues. The CDR3 is CASSLVAGAPGELFF. CDR3 sequence (DNA): TGTGCCAGCAGCTTAGTTGCGGGAGCACCCGGGGAGCTGTTTTTT.

This clone was found once. This sequence joins TRBV6-5 and TRBJ2-3; D might be TRBD1 (5 bases). Looked up from germline, CDR1 is MNHEY and CDR2 is SVGAGI. Trimming took off 6 bases at V and 2 bases at J, with 15 bases between the two ends. The CDR3 has 15 residues. Here the CDR3 DNA reads TGTGCCAGCAGAAATCAGGGCCTACTCACAGATACGCAGTATTTT. Translation: CASRNQGLLTDTQYF.

J is TRBJ2-5 and V is TRBV4-1; no clear D. Trimming took off 1 base at V and 7 bases at J, with 4 bases between the two ends. Per the germline V gene, CDR1 is MGHRA and CDR2 is YSYEKL. CDR3 size: 11 residues. The CDR3 is CASSQGRTQYF. The CDR3 DNA is TGCGCCAGCAGCCAAGGTCGGACCCAGTACTTC.

The J gene is TRBJ1-1, the V gene TRBV5-6, with D perhaps matching TRBD1 (5 bases). CDR3 length equals 15 residues. Trimming stripped 4 bases from V and 1 base from J, with 14 bases between. Looked up from germline, CDR1 is SGHDT and CDR2 is YYEEEE. The CDR3 DNA sequence: TGTGCCAGCAGCCCCTTGACAGATACGAACACTGAAGCTTTCTTT. This gives the protein CASSPLTDTNTEAFF.

This clone was seen more than once but under ten times. The rearrangement uses TRBV7-9 and TRBJ2-7; D uncertain. This CDR3 is 13 amino acids long. V lost 5 bases to trimming and J lost 6 bases, with 14 bases between them. Germline V gene data show CDR1 as SEHNR and CDR2 as FQNEAQ (reference sequence). The CDR3 sequence is CASSRGGFSEQYF. CDR3 nucleotide sequence: TGTGCCAGCAGCCGAGGTGGGTTCTCCGAGCAGTACTTC.

The chain joins TRBV4-1 to TRBJ1-1; 7 bases map to TRBD1. Germline CDR1 reads MGHRA; CDR2 reads YSYEKL. V lost 4 bases to trimming and J lost 1 base; unmatched junction nucleotides: 3. This CDR3 has 14 amino acids. CDR3 protein: CASSLRTGNTEAFF. CDR3 DNA sequence: TGCGCCAGCAGCCTTCGGACAGGGAACACTGAAGCTTTCTTT.

With regard to this clone: The identical CDR3 is also encoded by other nucleotide sequences in the sample. The V and J genes are TRBV18 and TRBJ2-5; 8 bases are shared with TRBD1. The germline V gene has CDR1 KGHSH and CDR2 LQKENI. The CDR3 runs to 13 residues. The trim removed 3 bases at V and 4 bases at J, leaving 1 base unmatched. In DNA form, the CDR3 reads TGTGCCAGCTCACCCGGACAGGGAGAGACCCAGTACTTC. Protein sequence: CASSPGQGETQYF. The full variable domain, in which reference TRBV18 and TRBJ2-5 provide the parts outside the CDR3, is NAGVMQNPRHLVRRRGQEARLRCSPMKGHSHVYWYRQLPEEGLKFMVYLQKENIIDESGMPKERFSAEFPKEGPSILRIQQVVRGDSAAYFCASSPGQGETQYFGPGTRLLVL.

The chain joins TRBV29-1 to TRBJ1-2; TRBD1 is a possible D gene (6 bases). V was pared by 4 bases and J by 8 bases, with 17 bases between. CDR3 length: 13 residues. Germline V lookup: CDR1 SQVTM, CDR2 ANQGSEA. CDR3 amino acids: CSVAPDRMKGYTF. The CDR3 region has the DNA TGCAGCGTTGCGCCAGACAGGATGAAGGGCTACACCTTC.

The chain is built from TRBV4-3 and TRBJ2-1, with TRBD2 as a possible D gene (5 bases). V gave up 0 bases and J gave up 0 bases, with 9 bases separating them. CDR3 length: 16 amino acids. Germline V CDR1 and CDR2: LGHNA, YSLEER. The CDR3 loop reads CASSQDFGISYNEQFF. The CDR3 DNA reads as TGCGCCAGCAGCCAAGATTTCGGGATCTCCTACAATGAGCAGTTCTTC.

Turning to this clone: Other DNA variants within this sample encode the same CDR3. V is TRBV18 and J is TRBJ2-1; 15 bases agree with TRBD2. This CDR3 comprises 15 residues. Unmatched junction bases numbered 1, after V lost 2 bases and J lost 8 bases. The germline CDR1 and CDR2 sequences are KGHSH and LQKENI. Here the CDR3 reads CASSPGLAGGDEQFF. CDR3 coding DNA: TGTGCCAGCTCACCAGGACTAGCGGGAGGGGATGAGCAGTTCTTC.

The gene calls are TRBV14 and TRBJ2-2; the match to TRBD1 covers 8 bases. This CDR3 spans 16 amino acids. J was trimmed by 1 base and V by 3 bases; bases with no gene match: 4. The V gene's germline CDR1 is SGHDN and CDR2 FVKESK. CDR3 coding DNA: TGTGCCAGCAGCCACCTACAGGGGGTGAACACCGGGGAGCTGTTTTTT. It specifies CASSHLQGVNTGELFF.

The chain combines TRBV6-5 with TRBJ2-7; D is perhaps TRBD2 (5 bases). V lost 6 bases to trimming and J lost 1 base, with 10 bases between them. The CDR3 is 13 residues long. Germline-derived CDR1 and CDR2 are MNHEY and SVGAGI. The CDR3 reads CASRGGGSYEQYF. CDR3 bases: TGTGCCAGCAGGGGCGGAGGATCCTACGAGCAGTACTTC.

V gene TRBV18 combines with J gene TRBJ2-1; the D gene is possibly TRBD1 (5 bases). CDR1 and CDR2 from the germline V gene are KGHSH and LQKENI. This CDR3 spans 12 amino acids. V was pared by 0 bases and J by 15 bases, with 12 bases between. CDR3 residues: CASSPPGRVWFF. CDR3 sequence (DNA): TGTGCCAGCTCACCACCGGGCAGGGTGTGGTTCTTC.

The chain uses TRBV6-5 and TRBJ1-6; no clear D gene. Trimming took off 1 base at V and 9 bases at J, with 10 bases between the two ends. CDR3 length equals 14 residues. Germline-derived CDR1 and CDR2 are MNHEY and SVGAGI. The CDR3 here is CASSYLGLGSPLHF. The CDR3 DNA reads TGTGCCAGCAGTTACTTGGGCCTTGGTTCACCCCTCCACTTT.

The chain has TRBV28 and TRBJ2-5; TRBD2 aligns across 8 bases. V was clipped by 3 bases and J by 4 bases; unmatched bases: 7. The CDR3 has 15 residues. In germline, CDR1 is MDHEN, CDR2 SYDVKM. CDR3 loop: CASSFRGAGGETQYF. CDR3 DNA sequence: TGTGCCAGCAGTTTCCGGGGGGCGGGGGGAGAGACCCAGTACTTC.

The chain is built from TRBV3-1 (or the pseudogene TRBV3-2) and TRBJ1-2; maybe TRBD1 (6 bases). Trimming shortened V by 1 base and J by 2 bases, and 11 bases separated the two germline ends. This CDR3 has 15 residues. Germline CDR1 reads LGHDT; CDR2 reads YNNKEL (reference sequence). Here the CDR3 DNA reads TGTGCCAGCAGCCAAGTAGGGGGTGCGAACTATGGCTACACCTTC. This encodes CASSQVGGANYGYTF.

This chain's CDR3 is CASSERSRVSSSGANVLTF. CDR3 DNA: TGTGCCAGCAGTGAAAGGAGCAGGGTATCATCGTCTGGGGCCAACGTCCTGACTTTC. The chain uses TRBV6-1 and TRBJ2-6; perhaps TRBD1 as D (5 bases). V was cut by 2 bases and J by 1 base, with 18 bases left in between. The CDR3 extends over 19 amino acids. Looked up from germline, CDR1 is MNHNS and CDR2 is SASEGT.